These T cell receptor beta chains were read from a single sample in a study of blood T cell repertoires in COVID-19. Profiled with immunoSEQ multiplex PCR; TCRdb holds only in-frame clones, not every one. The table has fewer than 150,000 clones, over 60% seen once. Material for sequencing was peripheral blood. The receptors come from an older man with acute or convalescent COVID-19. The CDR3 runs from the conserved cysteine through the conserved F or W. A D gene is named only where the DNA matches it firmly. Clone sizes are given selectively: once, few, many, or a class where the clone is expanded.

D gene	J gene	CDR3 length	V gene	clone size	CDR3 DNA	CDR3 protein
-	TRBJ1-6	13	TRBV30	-	TGTGCCTGGAGTTTCTCCACTCGTGTGCCCCTCCACTTT	CAWSFSTRVPLHF
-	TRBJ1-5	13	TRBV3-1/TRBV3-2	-	TGTGCCAGCAGCCAAGATACTAATCAGCCCCAGCATTTT	CASSQDTNQPQHF
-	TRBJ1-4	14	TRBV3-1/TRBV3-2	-	TGTGCCAGCAGCCGGGCGGGCGCGGGTGAAAAACTGTTTTTT	CASSRAGAGEKLFF
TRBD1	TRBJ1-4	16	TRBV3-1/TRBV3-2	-	TGTGCCAGCAGCCAAGCCCCTGCGGACAGGTATGAAAAACTGTTTTTT	CASSQAPADRYEKLFF
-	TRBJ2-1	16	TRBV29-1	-	TGCAGCGTTGAAGGACCGACTTTCGGTTCCTACAATGAGCAGTTCTTC	CSVEGPTFGSYNEQFF
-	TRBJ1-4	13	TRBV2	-	TGTGCCAGCACGGGGGAGACTAATGAAAAACTGTTTTTT	CASTGETNEKLFF
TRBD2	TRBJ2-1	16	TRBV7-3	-	TGTGCCAGCAGCCCCCATCTAGCGGGGGGGTACAATGAGCAGTTCTTC	CASSPHLAGGYNEQFF
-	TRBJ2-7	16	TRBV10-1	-	TGCGCCAGCAGTGAACCCGGAGGGATGGTAGGAAACGAGCAGTACTTC	CASSEPGGMVGNEQYF
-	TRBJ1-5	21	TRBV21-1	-	TGTGCCAGCAGCAAAGTGGGGGAGGGGCACCCTAACCAGTATAGCAATCAGCCCCAGCATTTT	CASSKVGEGHPNQYSNQPQHF
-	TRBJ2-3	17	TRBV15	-	TGTGCCACCAGCAGAGGATCTGGACTACCACCCACAGATACGCAGTATTTT	CATSRGSGLPPTDTQYF
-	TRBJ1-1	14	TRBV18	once	TGTGCCAGCTCACCACGCGGGGCTCCGGGCGAAGCTTTCTTT	CASSPRGAPGEAFF
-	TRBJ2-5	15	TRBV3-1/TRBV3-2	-	TGTGCCAGCAGCCAAGGCCAGGGCCCAAAAGAGACCCAGTACTTC	CASSQGQGPKETQYF
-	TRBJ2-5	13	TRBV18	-	TGTGCCAGCTCGCCGAGTCCGGAAGAGACCCAGTACTTC	CASSPSPEETQYF
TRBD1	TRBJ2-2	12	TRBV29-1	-	TGCAGCGTGGGACAGGAGGGCGGGGAGCTGTTTTTT	CSVGQEGGELFF
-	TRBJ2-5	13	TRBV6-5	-	TGTGCCAGCAGGTCTGGACAGTTGGAGACCCAGTACTTC	CASRSGQLETQYF
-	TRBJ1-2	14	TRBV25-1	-	TGTGCCAGCAGTCGAAGCCCGGAGAATAAAGGCTACACCTTC	CASSRSPENKGYTF
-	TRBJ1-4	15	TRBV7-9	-	TGTGCCAGCAGCCTGACAGGATATGTTAATGAAAAACTGTTTTTT	CASSLTGYVNEKLFF
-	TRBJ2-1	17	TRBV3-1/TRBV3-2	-	TGTGCCAGCAGCCAAGATCCAGGGATAAGCTCCTACAATGAGCAGTTCTTC	CASSQDPGISSYNEQFF
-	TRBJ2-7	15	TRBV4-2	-	TGTGCCAGCAGCCAAGGGGACTCGACCTCCCTCGAGCAGTACTTC	CASSQGDSTSLEQYF
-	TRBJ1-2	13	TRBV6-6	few	TGTGCCAGCAGTTACTCGGGGGCATTTGGCTACACCTTC	CASSYSGAFGYTF